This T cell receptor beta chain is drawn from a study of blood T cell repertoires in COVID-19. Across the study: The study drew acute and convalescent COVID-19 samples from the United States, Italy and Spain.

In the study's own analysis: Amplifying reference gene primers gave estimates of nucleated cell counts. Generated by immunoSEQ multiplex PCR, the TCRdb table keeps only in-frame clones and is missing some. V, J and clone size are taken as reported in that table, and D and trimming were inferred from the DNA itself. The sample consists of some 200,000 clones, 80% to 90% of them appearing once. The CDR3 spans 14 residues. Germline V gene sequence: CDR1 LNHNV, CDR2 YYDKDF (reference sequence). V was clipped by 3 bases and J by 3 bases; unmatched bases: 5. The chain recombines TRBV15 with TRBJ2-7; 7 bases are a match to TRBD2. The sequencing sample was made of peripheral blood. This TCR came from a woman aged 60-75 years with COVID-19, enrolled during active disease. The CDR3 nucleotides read TGTGCCACCAGCAGTCCGGGAGGACACTACGAGCAGTACTTC. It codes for CATSSPGGHYEQYF.